This TCR beta chain derives from a study of OX40 agonist ivuxolimab in advanced cancers. Broadly, across the study: Ivuxolimab was an agonistic, fully human IgG2 monoclonal antibody directed against OX40 (CD134), a costimulatory receptor. Intravenous ivuxolimab was administered to patients every 2 weeks at six dose levels: 0.01, 0.1, 0.3, 1.5, 3 and 10 mg/kg. Of the 50 to 55 dose-escalation patients, hepatocellular carcinoma was present in about 20, melanoma in approximately 15, renal cell carcinoma in 9 and head and neck cancer in 9. In the dose-escalation cohort, 65% to 85% of patients were male, and the mean age was approximately 60 years with a range of about 23 to 79. Patients were allowed to have had prior anti-PD-1, anti-PD-L1 or anti-CTLA-4 therapy, and 30% to 40% of the dose-escalation patients had previously received checkpoint inhibitors. Partial responses occurred in three dose-escalation patients, of whom one had hepatocellular carcinoma and two had cutaneous melanoma. Peripheral TCRbeta sequencing was intended to test whether TCR sequence diversity was altered and clonal T-cell expansion was caused by ivuxolimab. The paper reports the monotherapy dose-escalation portion (N = 52 patients) of the phase I ivuxolimab trial. General study outcomes and caveats: After ivuxolimab, more expanded clones were found on average in CD8+ T cells than in CD4+ T cells. Low levels of normalized T-cell clonal expansion were also seen in some patients who did not respond. At doses from 0.1 to 3.0 mg/kg, clonal expansion was seen in both CD4+ and CD8+ blood T cells between baseline and week 6. In partial responders in the 0.1-3.0 mg/kg groups, normalized peripheral clonal expansion was found to be among the lowest, especially among CD8+ T cells. The antigen specificity of the clonally expanded peripheral T cells was not determined.

V is shortened by 2 bases, J by 4 bases, and the region joining them spans 8 bases. The CDR3, from cysteine to phenylalanine, totals 13 residues. Only the CDR3 DNA stays, 39 bases, in frame from base 1. In the germline V gene, CDR1 corresponds to MRHNA and CDR2 to SNTAGT. For sequencing of the TCRbeta CDR3 region, genomic DNA was extracted from the sorted cells. The immunoSEQ Assay was used to sequence the TCRbeta CDR3 regions. Sourced from immuneACCESS, this table was stored by TCRdb with only in-frame sequences that have V and J called. A share of the clones is absent; for the studies checked, an unresolved V gene accounts for under half, and the remainder has no known explanation. This sample holds over 70,000 clones; approximately 83% were observed only once. The ten largest make up approximately 2% of the sample. Patients with autoimmune disease history or receiving systemic immunosuppression were excluded from the trial. Peripheral blood for TCR sequencing was collected from all dose cohorts at baseline, on cycle 4 day 1, and on cycle 7 day 1. Samples came from an open-label, multicenter, first-in-human phase I dose-escalation trial of ivuxolimab. Adults with locally advanced or metastatic melanoma, renal cell carcinoma, hepatocellular carcinoma or head and neck squamous cell carcinoma were enrolled in the trial. Before TCR sequencing, CD4+ and CD8+ T cells were separately sorted from peripheral blood.

This clone has only one observation. Its specific antigen is unknown. No much larger clone exists at a distance of one base, and base qualities are not known. Here the chain combines TRBV6-4 and TRBJ1-1, with no confident D gene call. The clonotype comes from an adult with an advanced solid tumor such as melanoma, head and neck, liver or kidney cancer. This specimen consisted of CD4+ or CD8+ T cells sorted from blood, obtained in a trial of the OX40 agonist ivuxolimab. The base sequence is TGTGCCAGCAGTGACGGAGGGCTCACTGAAGCTTTCTTT. This codes for CASSDGGLTEAFF.